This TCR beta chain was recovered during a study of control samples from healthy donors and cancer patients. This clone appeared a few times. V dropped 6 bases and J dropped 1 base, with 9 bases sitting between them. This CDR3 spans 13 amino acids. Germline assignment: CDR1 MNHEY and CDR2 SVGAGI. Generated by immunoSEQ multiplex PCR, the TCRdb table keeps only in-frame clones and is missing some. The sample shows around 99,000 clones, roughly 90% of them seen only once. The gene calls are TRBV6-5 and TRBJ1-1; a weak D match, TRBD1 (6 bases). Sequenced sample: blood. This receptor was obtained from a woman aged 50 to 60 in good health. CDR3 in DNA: TGTGCCAGCAGGGTACAGGGGAACACTGAAGCTTTCTTT. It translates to CASRVQGNTEAFF.